The 29 T cell receptor beta chains below come from one sample, sequenced in a study of T cells in Graves' hyperthyroidism and ophthalmopathy. From RNA transcripts, TCR beta CDR3 regions were amplified. The primer set for the first-round RT-PCR of the TCR CDR3 was HTBI. From the multiplex PCR reads, TCRdb called clonotypes with MiXCR, one entry per CDR3 protein. Of about 680,000 distinct CDR3 sequences in the sample, just over 35% were seen once. What was sequenced was blood. Receptors originate from a woman between 40 and 55 years old with Graves' hyperthyroidism.

The table lists this clonotype with a few counts. The chain couples TRBV7-2 to TRBJ1-2, with D perhaps TRBD1 (6 bases). The length of the CDR3 is 18 residues. With 3 bases removed from V and 5 bases from J, the gap between germline ends came to 25 bases. Germline lookup yields CDR1 SGHTA and CDR2 FQGNSA. The CDR3 DNA sequence: TGTGCCAGCAGCTTGACGGCAGGGGATCACCTCACCAAATATGGCTACACCTTC. This translates into CASSLTAGDHLTKYGYTF.

This clonotype showed up just once. The V gene is TRBV10-2, the J gene TRBJ2-7, with 11 bases lining up with TRBD2. This CDR3 contains 17 residues. Germline assignment: CDR1 WSHSY and CDR2 SAAADI. With V trimmed by 10 bases and J by 4 bases, 18 bases remained unmatched. DNA of the CDR3: TGCGCCACCAGAGACCCGCTAGCGGGAGGAGGGGGGTACGAGCAGTACTTC. This codes for CATRDPLAGGGGYEQYF.

The chain joins TRBV27 to TRBJ1-6; D remains unclear. The CDR3 runs to 18 residues. Trimming removed 0 bases from V and 4 bases from J, with 16 bases in between. Germline CDR1 is MNHEY and CDR2 is SMNVEV (reference sequence). DNA for the CDR3: TGTGCCAGCAGTTTATCGGCGGAACAGAATACTTATAATTCACCCCTCCACTTT. Amino acids: CASSLSAEQNTYNSPLHF.

This chain joins TRBV5-5 and TRBJ2-2; a weak D match, TRBD1 (6 bases). V was shortened by 0 bases and J by 7 bases, with 13 bases between the two germline ends. CDR1 SGHKS and CDR2 YYEKEE come from the germline V gene (reference sequence). The CDR3 is made up of 15 amino acids. The CDR3 spells CASSLVGQKYGELFF. Written as DNA, the CDR3 is TGTGCCAGCAGCTTGGTCGGACAGAAATACGGGGAGCTGTTTTTT.

This clonotype came up many times. The chain is built from TRBV7-8 and TRBJ1-6, with D perhaps TRBD1 (5 bases). CDR1 and CDR2 from the germline V gene are SGHVS and FQNEAQ. Trimming stripped 5 bases from V and 13 bases from J, with 18 bases between. This CDR3 is built from 14 residues. CDR3 sequence: CASSPREGQGPLHF. CDR3 nucleotides: TGTGCCAGCAGCCCCCGAGAAGGCCAGGGTCCCCTCCACTTT.

This clonotype was seen repeatedly, ten times or more. V usage is TRBV29-1 and J usage is TRBJ2-7; no definite D call. Germline V lookup: CDR1 SQVTM, CDR2 ANQGSEA. Trimming cost V 7 bases and J 4 bases, with 17 bases left between them. The CDR3 is 13 residues long. The CDR3 DNA reads TGCAGCGCCCTCCCTTCGACCTCTTACGAGCAGTACTTC. As protein: CSALPSTSYEQYF.

This rearrangement joins TRBV10-1 to TRBJ1-2; 9 bases fit TRBD1. The germline gives CDR1 WNHNN, CDR2 SYGVQD (reference sequence). The CDR3 extends over 13 amino acids. Trimming removed 5 bases from V and 12 bases from J; junction bases left unmatched: 10. The CDR3 here is CASSRGQGDGHTF. In nucleotides, the CDR3 is TGCGCCAGCAGTAGGGGACAGGGTGACGGACACACCTTC.

In this sample, this clonotype turned up a few times. This sequence joins TRBV6-5 and TRBJ1-5, with a weak D call TRBD1 (5 bases). The CDR3 length is 13 residues. The germline CDR1 and CDR2 sequences are MNHEY and SVGAGI. The V end lost 7 bases, the J end lost 4 bases, and 11 bases lay between the germline ends. CDR3 residues: CASTDSLNQPQHF. The DNA for the CDR3 is TGTGCCAGCACAGACAGTCTAAATCAGCCCCAGCATTTT.

Regarding this clonotype: Compared with germline, one end of the junction differs, possibly owing to a read error. The chain joins TRBV24-1 to TRBJ2-5; D may be TRBD2 (6 bases). This CDR3 is built from 15 residues. The germline CDR1 and CDR2 sequences are KGHDR and SFDVKD. The CDR3 DNA is TGTGCCGCCAGTGATGGGGCTAGCGACCAAGAGACCCAGTACTTC. Amino acids: CAASDGASDQETQYF.

This clonotype was found many times. The CDR3 sequence: CASSQRFGANVLTF. The DNA of the CDR3 is TGTGCCAGCAGCCAAAGATTCGGGGCCAACGTCCTGACTTTC. This chain joins TRBV6-6 and TRBJ2-6; no definite D call. V dropped 6 bases and J dropped 4 bases, with 10 bases sitting between them. Looked up from germline, CDR1 is MNHNY and CDR2 is SVGAGI (reference sequence). This CDR3 comprises 14 residues.

There are many counts of this clonotype. V is TRBV20-1 and J is TRBJ1-1; 8 bases align to TRBD1. The V gene's germline CDR1 is DFQATT and CDR2 SNEGSKA (reference sequence). The length of the CDR3 is 14 residues. The V and J ends lost 6 bases and 1 base, in that order; junction bases with no gene match: 7. The CDR3 region has the DNA TGCAGTGCCAGCCTGGGACAGGAGAACACTGAAGCTTTCTTT. This sequence encodes CSASLGQENTEAFF.

The chain recombines TRBV7-9 with TRBJ2-7, with a weak D call TRBD1 (7 bases). The CDR3 runs to 15 residues. The germline V and J ends were trimmed by 5 bases and 6 bases, with 20 bases remaining between them. Germline CDR1 SEHNR, CDR2 FQNEAQ (reference sequence). The CDR3, as DNA: TGTGCCAGCAGCATTACGGGGGTGACAGGGTTCGAGCAGTACTTC. Its protein product is CASSITGVTGFEQYF.

The V gene is TRBV5-1, the J gene TRBJ2-1, with D perhaps TRBD1 (6 bases). Trimming removed 0 bases from V and 7 bases from J, with 11 bases in between. The CDR3 has 14 residues. The germline V gene has CDR1 SGHRS and CDR2 YFSETQ. This CDR3 is CASSLGQEWNEQFF. In DNA, the CDR3 is TGCGCCAGCAGCTTGGGACAGGAATGGAATGAGCAGTTCTTC.

As concerns this clonotype: This may arise from a read error, as a much more abundant clone is one base away. The J gene is TRBJ1-1, the V gene TRBV2; a weak D match, TRBD1 (6 bases). Germline CDR1 and CDR2: SNHLY and FYNNEI. The CDR3 covers 10 residues. V gave up 9 bases and J gave up 6 bases, with 8 bases separating them. The CDR3 DNA sequence: TGTGCCAGTGGGGGGCCTGAAGCTTTCTTT. Protein product: CASGGPEAFF.

This clonotype was seen more than once but under ten times. The CDR3 DNA is TGTGCCAGCAGCGTACGTGAAGCTTTCTTT. This translates into CASSVREAFF. The rearrangement joins TRBV12-3 or TRBV12-4 to TRBJ1-1; D remains unclear. This CDR3 spans 10 amino acids. V lost 6 bases and J lost 7, with 6 bases in between.

J is TRBJ2-7 and V is TRBV7-4, with TRBD1 as a possible D gene (5 bases). Germline V gene data show CDR1 as SGHVT and CDR2 as SQSDAQ. Between the trimmed V and J ends, which lost 5 bases and 7 bases, there was a span of 24 bases. CDR3 size: 16 residues. The CDR3 reads CASSQDLSRVSGEQYF. In DNA, the CDR3 is TGTGCCAGCAGCCAAGACTTATCCAGGGTGTCAGGGGAGCAGTACTTC. Filled out from reference TRBV7-4 and TRBJ2-7, the complete variable domain reads GAGVSQSPRYKVAKRGRDVALRCDSISGHVTLYWYRQTLGQGSEVLTYSQSDAQRDKSGRPSGRFSAERPERSVSTLKIQRTEQGDSAVYLCASSQDLSRVSGEQYFGPGTRLTVT.

This clonotype was counted only a few times. This rearrangement joins TRBV6-5 to TRBJ1-5, with D maybe TRBD1 (5 bases). V shed 5 bases and J shed 8 bases, with 13 bases lying between them. Per germline, CDR1 MNHEY and CDR2 SVGAGI. CDR3 length equals 13 residues. The CDR3 is CASSGDWGEPQHF. The CDR3 nucleotides read TGTGCCAGCAGTGGAGATTGGGGGGAGCCCCAGCATTTT.

This clonotype was seen ten or more times. J is TRBJ1-5 and V is TRBV19; TRBD1 matches at 8 bases. CDR3 length equals 15 residues. Trimming removed 1 base from V and 6 bases from J; junction bases left unmatched: 5. CDR1 LNHDA and CDR2 SQIVND come from the germline V gene (reference sequence). CDR3 nucleotides: TGTGCCAGTAGTATAGGACAGGGGTTGGGTCAGCCCCAGCATTTT. This sequence encodes CASSIGQGLGQPQHF.

The rearrangement joins TRBV12-3 or TRBV12-4 to TRBJ1-1; D remains ambiguous. The CDR3 is 13 amino acids. V lost 2 bases and J 10 bases, leaving 14 bases between the germline ends. The CDR3 protein is CASSLFKAGIAFF. The CDR3 DNA follows: TGTGCCAGCAGTTTATTCAAAGCCGGGATAGCTTTCTTT.

The CDR3 protein is CASKEPWVANSPLHF. The CDR3 DNA reads TGTGCCAGCAAGGAACCTTGGGTAGCGAATTCACCCCTCCACTTT. This sequence joins TRBV6-5 and TRBJ1-6, with unresolved D. Trimming stripped 7 bases from V and 7 bases from J, with 17 bases between. The CDR3 covers 15 residues. Germline V gene lookup returns CDR1 MNHEY and CDR2 SVGAGI.

The chain uses TRBV6-6 and TRBJ1-2; 7 positions match TRBD1. V lost 4 bases, J lost 4 bases, and 12 bases stayed unmatched. The CDR3 extends over 16 amino acids. In germline, CDR1 is MNHNY, CDR2 SVGAGI (reference sequence). CDR3 in DNA: TGTGCCAGCAGTTTTTTCTCCTCGGGACAGACCTATGGCTACACCTTC. Amino acids: CASSFFSSGQTYGYTF.

As concerns this clonotype: This may arise from a read error, as a much more abundant clone is one base away. The CDR3 spells CASSFGQDALYGYTF. CDR3 nucleotides: TGTGCCAGCAGCTTTGGACAGGACGCTCTCTATGGCTACACCTTC. The chain combines TRBV25-1 with TRBJ1-2; 7 nucleotides line up with TRBD1. This CDR3 has 15 residues. Germline V gives CDR1 MGHDK, CDR2 SYGVNS. With 6 bases clipped from V and 4 bases from J, the junction kept 11 bases outside the gene matches.

A word on this clonotype: This may stem from a read error, because a much larger clone lies one nucleotide away. The rearrangement joins TRBV5-1 to TRBJ2-2; D ambiguous. Germline loops: CDR1 SGHRS, CDR2 YFSETQ. CDR3 length: 14 amino acids. The CDR3 region is CAGRPTWNTGELFF. The CDR3 DNA follows: TGCGCCGGCAGACCGACGTGGAACACCGGGGAGCTGTTTTTT. The complete variable domain, with remaining parts taken from reference TRBV5-1 and TRBJ2-2, reads KAGVTQTPRYLIKTRGQQVTLSCSPISGHRSVSWYQQTPGQGLQFLFEYFSETQRNKGNFPGRFSGRQFSNSRSEMNVSTLELGDSALYLCAGRPTWNTGELFFGEGSRLTVL.

In this sample, this clonotype turned up a few times. V is TRBV11-2 and J is TRBJ2-7; D possibly corresponds to TRBD1 (6 bases). This CDR3 has 15 residues. The germline V gene has CDR1 SGHAT and CDR2 FQNNGV. V was clipped by 5 bases and J by 3 bases, with 17 bases between them. The CDR3 DNA is TGTGCCAGCAGCCCCGAAGGGGGACCATACTACGAGCAGTACTTC. It codes for CASSPEGGPYYEQYF.

The genes are TRBV18 and TRBJ2-5; D may be TRBD1 or TRBD2 (5 bases each). The CDR3 covers 13 residues. Trimming took 8 bases from V and 4 from J, leaving 14 bases between them. Germline assignment: CDR1 KGHSH and CDR2 LQKENI. DNA of the CDR3: TGTGCCAGCCACGGGGCGGCAGGAGAGACCCAGTACTTC. This codes for CASHGAAGETQYF.

The V gene is TRBV4-3, the J gene TRBJ2-2, with 10 bases identical to TRBD2. From germline, CDR1 is LGHNA and CDR2 YSLEER. V was clipped by 3 bases and J by 3 bases; unmatched bases: 10. This CDR3 comprises 18 residues. The CDR3 reads CASSHPRAGTSDTGELFF. Written as DNA, the CDR3 is TGCGCCAGCAGCCACCCTAGAGCCGGGACTAGCGACACCGGGGAGCTGTTTTTT.

The V call is TRBV5-1, the J call TRBJ1-2; D not resolved. The CDR3 has 16 amino acids. Deletions cut 4 bases from V and 4 bases from J, with 20 bases between. From germline, CDR1 is SGHRS and CDR2 YFSETQ. CDR3 DNA sequence: TGCGCCAGCAGCCAAGATCTAACTGGGGTGATCTATGGCTACACCTTC. Protein: CASSQDLTGVIYGYTF.

This sequence joins TRBV12-3 or TRBV12-4 and TRBJ2-2, with 12 bases fitting TRBD2. Unmatched junction bases numbered 3, after V lost 10 bases and J lost 0 bases. The CDR3 consists of 15 residues. The DNA of the CDR3 is TGTGCCACTGGACTAGCGGGGTCGAACACCGGGGAGCTGTTTTTT. Its translation: CATGLAGSNTGELFF.

The rearrangement joins TRBV7-9 to TRBJ2-1; TRBD1 or TRBD2 may be the D gene (5 bases each). V gave up 0 bases and J gave up 4 bases, with 10 bases separating them. CDR1 and CDR2 (germline): SEHNR, FQNEAQ (reference sequence). There are 15 residues in the CDR3. The CDR3, as DNA: TGTGCCAGCAGCTTAGCTCAGGGAGAATACAATGAGCAGTTCTTC. It codes for CASSLAQGEYNEQFF.